The present entry profiles one TCR beta chain with its context. No cognate antigen has been identified for it. No much larger clone is present one base from it, and per-base qualities are unavailable. This sample is drawn from a study of shared clonotypes between healthy human individuals (dated by TCRdb to the early 2020s). Study-wide context: A few men and two women, aged 18 to 49 years, made up the cohort. For each donor, three plates each were used for CD4 naive and CD4 memory, two plates were used for CD8 naive, and one plate was used for CD8 memory. The study deeply sequenced blood TCR repertoires of about 5 healthy adults to estimate repertoire size and the extent of clonotype sharing between individuals. Libraries were prepared and TCR repertoires were sequenced by different laboratories using diverse techniques, in order to increase sequencing depth and limit assay-specific biases. Between about 0.94 and 8.9 billion PBMCs per donor were obtained by leukapheresis.

Using the deep immunoSEQ assay, multiplex PCR amplified TCR CDR3 regions from genomic DNA. Extracted genomic DNA from each cell subset was distributed evenly across all wells of several immunoSEQ 96-well plates, and each plate was treated as a replicate. For sorted subsets, each replicate PCR was loaded with around 200 ng genomic DNA, equivalent to some 31,000 T cell genomes. Purified libraries were quantified with a Qubit 3.0 fluorometer, sized on a Bioanalyzer 2100, and re-quantified with the KAPA Library Quantification kit. Every immunoSEQ 96-well plate was sequenced on a dedicated single-read 150-cycle Illumina NextSeq 550 flow cell. On the study's bioinformatics: Because the immunoSEQ output held only junctional sequences and lacked quality scores, the filtering could not match the filtering applied to full-length reads. To assign V/J genes and CDR3, sequences were annotated using PyIR, a Python wrapper for IgBLAST v1.9, with IMGT germline references. Any read was removed if the V/J assignment was weak (E-value above 1e-6), the CDR3 was missing, or the read contained stop codons, out-of-frame junctions, or ambiguous translated residues. A V3J clonotype was defined by an identical inferred V gene, J gene, and CDR3 amino acid sequence. The percentage overlap between two repertoires was calculated by dividing the number of shared unique clonotypes by the size of the smaller repertoire. Richness of each repertoire was evaluated using RTK rarefaction, the Chao1 estimator, and Recon v2.1 estimates of unobserved clonotypes. Generation probabilities were computed with OLGA for all TCRbeta clonotypes obtained by the gDNA method from several donors. This is the immuneACCESS table as TCRdb keeps it, with only in-frame sequences that have V and J called. A part of the clones is gone; compared with another copy, unresolved V genes explain less than half, and the rest is unexplained. V and J calls and clone size are as listed in that table; D and trimming were resolved from the DNA. The sample profile shows 2 million to 3 million clones; 93% of them were found once. The top ten constitute approximately 0.37% of the sample.

CDR1 and CDR2 are read off the germline V gene as MDHEN and SYDVKM. The CDR3 sequence holds 16 residues, the cysteine and phenylalanine included. Only the CDR3 DNA is retained, 48 bases long and in frame from the first base. V was cut back by 6 bases and J by 7 bases, leaving a gap of 25 bases between them. Donors were healthy HIV-negative adults with no recently reported acute infections or vaccinations. Every donor was a Caucasian adult residing in Nashville, Tennessee, USA. Magnetic negative selection was used to enrich CD4+ T cells, after which naive cells were positively selected on CD45RA and the negative fraction became the memory subset. Blood was collected by leukapheresis, and PBMCs were isolated by Ficoll-Histopaque density gradient centrifugation and then cryopreserved in liquid nitrogen vapor phase. Analytical flow cytometry was used to check the purity and quantity of every magnetically sorted T cell population. Each sorted fraction had its genomic DNA isolated and then quantified by UV absorbance on a Nanodrop 2000c.

The investigation overall reported the following: Naive subsets generally had larger estimated clonotype richness than memory subsets. Sampling was limited to blood, and TCR repertoires in tissue likely differ from TCR repertoires in blood. Sharing across a few donors was observed for around 5% of naive CD4, less than 4% of naive CD8, 2.3% of memory CD4, and about 0.39% of memory CD8 clonotypes. Because the study included only a small number of donors, the genetic and exposure-history diversity represented was limited. Compared with non-shared clonotypes, the clonotypes found in all four sorted-subset donors had higher generation probabilities. Pairwise subsampling led to the expectation that sequencing depth would affect the degree of clonotype sharing among donors. Even with the large sequencing depth, rarefaction of the sorted-subset datasets indicated that sequencing was incomplete.

This sequence uses TRBV28 and TRBJ2-7; the D gene assignment is perhaps TRBD1 or TRBD2, with each matching 5 bases. The origin of this receptor is a man between 18 and 29 years old in good health. Some clones in this sample may be carry-over from other donors' samples. The sample consisted of naive CD4+ T cells from PBMCs. The sample's cell subset or site, from its label and the paper: CD45RA+ positively selected. The CDR3 region reads CASRRGTAAAEWEQYF. The base sequence is TGTGCCAGCAGGAGGGGTACTGCGGCGGCGGAGTGGGAGCAGTACTTC.